The 17 T cell receptor beta chains listed next were all sequenced from one sample in a study of OX40 agonist ivuxolimab in advanced cancers. Sequencing used immunoSEQ multiplex PCR; TCRdb keeps in-frame clones, though not all of them. The data hold 35,000 to 50,000 clones, with around 85% observed a single time. Sequenced material: CD4+ or CD8+ T cells sorted from blood, taken in a trial of the OX40 agonist ivuxolimab. These TCRs come from an adult with an advanced solid tumor such as melanoma, head and neck, liver or kidney cancer.

V gene TRBV11-2 combines with J gene TRBJ1-5; weak D call: TRBD1 (5 bases). Germline lookup yields CDR1 SGHAT and CDR2 FQNNGV. CDR3 length: 17 residues. Trimming took 5 bases from V and 0 from J, leaving 17 bases between them. The CDR3 region has the DNA TGTGCCAGCAGCCTGTCGACAGCTGCGTATAGCAATCAGCCCCAGCATTTT. The encoded protein is CASSLSTAAYSNQPQHF.

Comment on this clone: This CDR3 is missing its conserved last phenylalanine or tryptophan, likely due to a read error. The rearrangement uses TRBV5-5 and TRBJ2-7; D uncertain. The CDR3 has 12 residues. Germline V CDR1 and CDR2: SGHKS, YYEKEE (reference sequence). Between the trimmed V and J ends, which lost 2 bases and 4 bases, there was a span of 7 bases. The CDR3 DNA follows: TGTGCCAGCAGCTTACCCTCATACGAGCAGTACCTC. Translation gives CASSLPSYEQYL.

The J gene is TRBJ2-3, the V gene TRBV28; TRBD2 matches 9 bases. Looked up from germline, CDR1 is MDHEN and CDR2 is SYDVKM. The CDR3 totals 15 residues. After removal of 3 bases from V and 6 bases from J, the junction contained 7 bases not matched to a gene. CDR3 coding DNA: TGTGCCAGCAGTTTGGATAGCGGGAGAGGGGATACGCAGTATTTT. Its protein is CASSLDSGRGDTQYF.

The chain has TRBV11-1 and TRBJ2-3, with TRBD2 matching over 7 bases. Germline trimming cut 0 bases from V and 5 bases from J; bases unmatched to any gene: 5. The CDR3 extends over 15 amino acids. Germline V lookup: CDR1 SGHAT, CDR2 FQDESV (reference sequence). DNA for the CDR3: TGTGCCAGCAGCTTAGCCGCGGGAGTACAAGATACGCAGTATTTT. Translating gives CASSLAAGVQDTQYF.

The chain's CDR3 is CASSPGTSGSNGELFF. The CDR3, as DNA: TGTGCCAGCAGCCCAGGGACTAGCGGGAGCAACGGGGAGCTGTTTTTT. The chain recombines TRBV7-3 with TRBJ2-2, with 14 bases lining up with TRBD2. Looked up from germline, CDR1 is SGHTA and CDR2 is FQGTGA. V was clipped by 5 bases and J by 7 bases; unmatched bases: 6. The CDR3 is made up of 16 amino acids.

This clone was seen once. The rearrangement joins TRBV9 to TRBJ2-3; D ambiguous. V was clipped by 1 base and J by 4 bases, with 7 bases between them. The CDR3 covers 13 residues. Per the germline V gene, CDR1 is SGDLS and CDR2 is YYNGEE. In nucleotides, the CDR3 is TGTGCCAGCAGCGTACTTTCGGCAGATACGCAGTATTTT. This sequence encodes CASSVLSADTQYF.

This clone is a singleton in its sample. The chain uses TRBV7-9 and TRBJ2-5; either TRBD1 or TRBD2 may fit D (5 bases each). Trimming cost V 7 bases and J 7 bases, with 16 bases left between them. Germline CDR1 SEHNR, CDR2 FQNEAQ (reference sequence). This CDR3 is built from 13 residues. The CDR3 here is CASIHPRERTQYF. The CDR3, as DNA: TGTGCCAGCATCCACCCCAGGGAGAGGACCCAGTACTTC. The variable domain in full, with the rest retrieved from reference TRBV7-9 and TRBJ2-5, is DTGVSQNPRHKITKRGQNVTFRCDPISEHNRLYWYRQTLGQGPEFLTYFQNEAQLEKSRLLSDRFSAERPKGSFSTLEIQRTEQGDSAMYLCASIHPRERTQYFGPGTRLLVL.

The chain's CDR3 is CASSLEQFYNEQFF. The CDR3 DNA sequence: TGCGCCAGCAGCTTGGAACAGTTCTACAATGAGCAGTTCTTC. The chain carries TRBV5-1 and TRBJ2-1; the D is unclear. Germline CDR1 and CDR2: SGHRS and YFSETQ. V was pared by 0 bases and J by 3 bases, with 7 bases between. The length of the CDR3 is 14 residues.

This clone was counted between two and nine times. The rearrangement links TRBV9 to TRBJ2-1; 11 bases agree with TRBD2. Losses at the gene ends were 2 bases for V and 6 bases for J; bases not matched to a gene: 4. The CDR3 contains 15 residues. Germline lookup yields CDR1 SGDLS and CDR2 YYNGEE. The CDR3 region is CASSVTSGGVNEQFF. Written as DNA, the CDR3 is TGTGCCAGCAGCGTCACTAGCGGGGGTGTCAATGAGCAGTTCTTC.

This clone was counted many times. The chain employs TRBV9 and TRBJ1-2; D gene unclear. This CDR3 is 11 amino acids long. Germline V CDR1 and CDR2: SGDLS, YYNGEE. Trimming took off 4 bases at V and 7 bases at J, with 8 bases between the two ends. The CDR3 reads CASSSTRGYTF. For the CDR3, the DNA is TGTGCCAGCAGCTCTACGCGTGGCTACACCTTC.

J is TRBJ2-1 and V is TRBV6-6; D tentatively reads TRBD1 or TRBD2 (5 bases each). V lost 4 bases and J 8 bases, leaving 15 bases between the germline ends. CDR1 is MNHNY, CDR2 SVGAGI, per germline (reference sequence). The CDR3 runs to 14 residues. In DNA form, the CDR3 reads TGTGCCAGCAGTTTAGACTGGGGGTGGGATGAGCAGTTCTTC. It encodes CASSLDWGWDEQFF.

The chain has TRBV11-1 and TRBJ2-7; TRBD1 might be the D (6 bases). The CDR3 loop spans 15 amino acids. The germline V gene encodes CDR1 SGHAT and CDR2 FQDESV (reference sequence). With 4 bases removed from V and 3 bases from J, the gap between germline ends came to 16 bases. The CDR3 region has the DNA TGTGCCAGCAGCTCAGGCCGGGACACAGACTACGAGCAGTACTTC. Amino acids: CASSSGRDTDYEQYF. Using reference TRBV11-1 and TRBJ2-7 for the parts outside the CDR3, the full variable domain is EAEVAQSPRYKITEKSQAVAFWCDPISGHATLYWYRQILGQGPELLVQFQDESVVDDSQLPKDRFSAERLKGVDSTLKIQPAELGDSAMYLCASSSGRDTDYEQYFGPGTRLTVT.

The gene calls are TRBV5-1 and TRBJ1-1; D unresolved. CDR1 is SGHRS, CDR2 YFSETQ, per germline. V dropped 2 bases and J dropped 8 bases, with 13 bases sitting between them. CDR3 length: 13 residues. The CDR3 sequence is CASSFRGNSEAFF. As DNA, the CDR3 is TGCGCCAGCAGCTTTCGGGGTAACAGCGAAGCTTTCTTT.

The chain links TRBV9 to TRBJ2-3; D gene unclear. Germline lookup yields CDR1 SGDLS and CDR2 YYNGEE. This CDR3 has 13 amino acids. The V end lost 3 bases, the J end lost 6 bases, and 11 bases lay between the germline ends. This chain's CDR3 is CASSAPLGDTQYF. The CDR3 nucleotides read TGTGCCAGCAGCGCCCCGCTTGGCGATACGCAGTATTTT.

The chain links TRBV2 to TRBJ1-3; D unresolved. Germline loops: CDR1 SNHLY, CDR2 FYNNEI. With 3 bases removed from V and 0 bases from J, the gap between germline ends came to 9 bases. This CDR3 spans 15 amino acids. The CDR3 region has the DNA TGTGCCAGCAGTGATCGGGTTGTCTCTGGAAACACCATATATTTT. This codes for CASSDRVVSGNTIYF.

This chain connects TRBV30 to TRBJ1-1, with TRBD1 as a possible D gene (5 bases). V was trimmed by 5 bases and J by 3 bases, leaving 10 bases between them. Germline V gene sequence: CDR1 GTSNPN, CDR2 SVGIG (reference sequence). The CDR3 consists of 12 residues. In nucleotides, the CDR3 is TGTGCCTGGGGAATAGGGGACACTGAAGCTTTCTTT. Translated, it gives CAWGIGDTEAFF.

V gene TRBV7-9 combines with J gene TRBJ2-5; D might be TRBD1 (5 bases). The CDR3 has 14 residues. CDR1 SEHNR and CDR2 FQNEAQ come from the germline V gene (reference sequence). The V end was cut by 1 base, the J end by 5 bases, with 11 bases between. CDR3 coding DNA: TGTGCCAGCAGCTTAGTTGACAGCCAGGAGACCCAGTACTTC. Its translation: CASSLVDSQETQYF.